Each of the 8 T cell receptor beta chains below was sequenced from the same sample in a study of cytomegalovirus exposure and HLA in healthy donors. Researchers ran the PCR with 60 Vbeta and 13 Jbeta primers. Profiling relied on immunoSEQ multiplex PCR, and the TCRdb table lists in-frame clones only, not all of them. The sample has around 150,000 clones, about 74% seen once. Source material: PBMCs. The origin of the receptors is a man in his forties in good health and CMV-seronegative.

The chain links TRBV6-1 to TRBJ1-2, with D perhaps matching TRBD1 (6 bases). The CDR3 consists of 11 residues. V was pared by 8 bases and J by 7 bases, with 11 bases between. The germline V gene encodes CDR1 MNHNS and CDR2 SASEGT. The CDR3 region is CASPGQAGYTF. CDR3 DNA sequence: TGTGCCAGCCCGGGACAAGCTGGCTACACCTTC.

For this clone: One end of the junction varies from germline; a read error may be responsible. The CDR3 region is CVSIGSGRGVEQFF. For the CDR3, the DNA is TGTGTCAGCATAGGGAGCGGGAGGGGAGTTGAGCAGTTCTTC. The V call is TRBV6-6, the J call TRBJ2-1, with 10 nucleotides matching TRBD2. CDR3 size: 14 residues. Germline V gene sequence: CDR1 MNHNY, CDR2 SVGAGI (reference sequence).

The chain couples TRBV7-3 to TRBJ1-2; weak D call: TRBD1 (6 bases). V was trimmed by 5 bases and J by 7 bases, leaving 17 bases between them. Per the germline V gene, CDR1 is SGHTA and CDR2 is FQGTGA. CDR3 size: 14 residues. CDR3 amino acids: CASSPKTGQGGYTF. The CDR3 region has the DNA TGTGCCAGCAGCCCGAAGACAGGTCAGGGTGGCTACACCTTC.

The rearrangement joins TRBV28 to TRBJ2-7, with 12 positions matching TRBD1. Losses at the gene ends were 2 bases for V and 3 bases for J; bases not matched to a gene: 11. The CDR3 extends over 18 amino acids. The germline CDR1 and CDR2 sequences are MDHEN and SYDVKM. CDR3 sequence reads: CASSLMGGGTGGFYEQYF. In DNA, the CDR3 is TGTGCCAGCAGTTTAATGGGCGGTGGGACAGGGGGCTTCTACGAGCAGTACTTC.

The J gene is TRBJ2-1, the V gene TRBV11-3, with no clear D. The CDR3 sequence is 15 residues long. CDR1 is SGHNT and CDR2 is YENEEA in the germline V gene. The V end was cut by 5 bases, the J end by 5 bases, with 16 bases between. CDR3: CASSTNSDSDNEQFF. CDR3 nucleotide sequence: TGTGCCAGCAGCACCAACTCAGACTCGGACAATGAGCAGTTCTTC.

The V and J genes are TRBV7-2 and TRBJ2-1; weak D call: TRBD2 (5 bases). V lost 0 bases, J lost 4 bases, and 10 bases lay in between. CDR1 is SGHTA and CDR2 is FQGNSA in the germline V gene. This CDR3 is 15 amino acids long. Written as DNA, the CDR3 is TGTGCCAGCAGCTTAGCTGGGTGGGAGTACAATGAGCAGTTCTTC. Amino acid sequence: CASSLAGWEYNEQFF.

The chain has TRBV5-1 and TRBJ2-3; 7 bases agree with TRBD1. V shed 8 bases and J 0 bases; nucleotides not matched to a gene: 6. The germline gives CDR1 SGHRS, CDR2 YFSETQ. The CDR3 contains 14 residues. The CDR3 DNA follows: TGCGCCAGTCTCAGGGGGTCTAGCACAGATACGCAGTATTTT. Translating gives CASLRGSSTDTQYF.

The CDR3 bases are TGTGCCAGCAGGACAGGGGTAACTGAAGCTTTCTTT. Its translation: CASRTGVTEAFF. This chain uses TRBV2 with TRBJ1-1, with 8 bases that match TRBD1. This CDR3 region has 12 residues. Trimming at V came to 6 bases and at J to 5 bases, leaving 2 bases not matched to a gene. Germline values: CDR1 SNHLY, CDR2 FYNNEI.